These T cell receptor beta chains were read from a single sample in a study of breast tumors, draining lymph nodes, adjacent tissues. TCRdb fed the multiplex PCR reads into MiXCR, producing one record per CDR3 protein. Of 13,000 or so distinct CDR3 sequences detected, over 45% appear once; the ten largest clones hold roughly two fifths. The sequencing input was tumor-adjacent breast tissue. Receptors were obtained from a female donor with breast cancer. Some clones in this sample may be carry-over from other donors' samples. Both conserved end residues are part of each CDR3. The order of the fields is CDR3 DNA, CDR3 protein, V gene, clone size, D gene, J gene. D genes are given only for firm matches. For some rows the clone size is stated as once, few or many, or as a class when expanded; others skip it.

CDR3 DNA: TGTGCCAGCAGCTTAGAGAGCGGGAGAGAGACCCAGTACTTC; CDR3 protein: CASSLESGRETQYF; V gene: TRBV7-2; clone size: many; D gene: TRBD2; J gene: TRBJ2-5
CDR3 DNA: TGTGCCAGCAGCGCCGGGCCCCAGGCCCAGTATTTC; CDR3 protein: CASSAGPQAQYF; V gene: TRBV7-2; clone size: .; D gene: .; J gene: TRBJ2-5
CDR3 DNA: TGCGCCAGCAGCTGGGGGGGGAGCACAGATACGCAGTATTTT; CDR3 protein: CASSWGGSTDTQYF; V gene: TRBV5-1; clone size: many; D gene: TRBD2; J gene: TRBJ2-3
CDR3 DNA: TGTGCCAGCAGCCAAGAGGGTGGGAGGATCCCCTACAATGAGCAGTTCTTC; CDR3 protein: CASSQEGGRIPYNEQFF; V gene: TRBV3-2; clone size: .; D gene: .; J gene: TRBJ2-1
CDR3 DNA: TGTGCCAGCTCATTTCCGGGAAGCTATGGCTACACCTTC; CDR3 protein: CASSFPGSYGYTF; V gene: TRBV18; clone size: .; D gene: .; J gene: TRBJ1-2
CDR3 DNA: TGTGCCAGCAGTAGTCTTCGGGGCGGAAATGAAAAACTGTTTTTT; CDR3 protein: CASSSLRGGNEKLFF; V gene: TRBV7-2; clone size: .; D gene: .; J gene: TRBJ1-4
CDR3 DNA: TGTGCCAGCAGAGTACAACAGTCCTACGAGCAGTACTTC; CDR3 protein: CASRVQQSYEQYF; V gene: TRBV6-1; clone size: .; D gene: .; J gene: TRBJ2-7
CDR3 DNA: TGTGCCAGCAGTCACTCGATGGCTAGCGGGAGCTCTGGGGAGCTGTTTTTT; CDR3 protein: CASSHSMASGSSGELFF; V gene: TRBV6-2/TRBV6-3; clone size: many; D gene: TRBD2; J gene: TRBJ2-2
CDR3 DNA: TGTGCCAGCTCATGGGGGGGATTTGGCTACACCTTC; CDR3 protein: CASSWGGFGYTF; V gene: TRBV2; clone size: .; D gene: .; J gene: TRBJ1-2
CDR3 DNA: TGTGCCAGCAGCCAAGATCGGGGGGCCAACTATGGCTACACCTTC; CDR3 protein: CASSQDRGANYGYTF; V gene: TRBV4-2; clone size: many; D gene: .; J gene: TRBJ1-2
CDR3 DNA: TGTGCCAGCAGCATGACAGGACAACTCTCTGGGGCCAACGTCCTGACTTTC; CDR3 protein: CASSMTGQLSGANVLTF; V gene: TRBV14; clone size: many; D gene: .; J gene: TRBJ2-6
CDR3 DNA: TGCAGTGCTACGACTAGCGGGAGGGTCTCGTTCGCAAGCACAGATACGCAGTATTTT; CDR3 protein: CSATTSGRVSFASTDTQYF; V gene: TRBV20-1; clone size: .; D gene: TRBD2; J gene: TRBJ2-3
CDR3 DNA: TGTGCCACCAGTGGGGGACAGGGCAGTAAAGCGAATGAAAAACTGTTTTTT; CDR3 protein: CATSGGQGSKANEKLFF; V gene: TRBV24-1; clone size: .; D gene: TRBD1; J gene: TRBJ1-4
CDR3 DNA: TGCGCCAGCAGCCAAGTATTGGGGGGGCAGGGCGGGGAGCTGTTTTTT; CDR3 protein: CASSQVLGGQGGELFF; V gene: TRBV4-1; clone size: few; D gene: .; J gene: TRBJ2-2
CDR3 DNA: TGTGCCAGCAGCTTAGGGTATTCTTGGGATTCGGGTGCTAATGAAAAACTGTTTTTT; CDR3 protein: CASSLGYSWDSGANEKLFF; V gene: TRBV7-9; clone size: .; D gene: .; J gene: TRBJ1-4
CDR3 DNA: TGTGCCAGCAGCTCGAGGTATGAGCAGTTCTTC; CDR3 protein: CASSSRYEQFF; V gene: TRBV7-2; clone size: .; D gene: .; J gene: TRBJ2-1
CDR3 DNA: TGTGCCAGCAGCTTCCCACGAGGAGCCTACAATGAGCAGTTCTTC; CDR3 protein: CASSFPRGAYNEQFF; V gene: TRBV5-4; clone size: .; D gene: .; J gene: TRBJ2-1
CDR3 DNA: TGTGCCAGCAGTGCAAGCGGGGTGGGTAGAAATGAGCAGTTCTTC; CDR3 protein: CASSASGVGRNEQFF; V gene: TRBV2; clone size: many; D gene: TRBD2; J gene: TRBJ2-1
CDR3 DNA: TGCGCCAGCAGCATCCATGGGGGGGGGAGCACAGATACGCAGTATTTT; CDR3 protein: CASSIHGGGSTDTQYF; V gene: TRBV7-6; clone size: .; D gene: TRBD2; J gene: TRBJ2-3
CDR3 DNA: TGTGCCACCAGCAGGGAATCCGGGTTGAGCTCCTACAATGAGCAGTTCTTC; CDR3 protein: CATSRESGLSSYNEQFF; V gene: TRBV15; clone size: .; D gene: .; J gene: TRBJ2-1
CDR3 DNA: TGCGCCAGCAGCGCCGGGACAGCGAGGACCTACGAGCAGTACTTC; CDR3 protein: CASSAGTARTYEQYF; V gene: TRBV5-1; clone size: .; D gene: TRBD1; J gene: TRBJ2-7
CDR3 DNA: TGTGCCAGCAGCGTAGCAGGGCCTTATGGCTACACCTTC; CDR3 protein: CASSVAGPYGYTF; V gene: TRBV9; clone size: medium-sized; D gene: .; J gene: TRBJ1-2
CDR3 DNA: TGTGCCAGCAGCGTAGAGGGACTAGCGGGGGGGCCTCAGTTCTTC; CDR3 protein: CASSVEGLAGGPQFF; V gene: TRBV9; clone size: few; D gene: TRBD2; J gene: TRBJ2-1
CDR3 DNA: TGCGCCAGCAGCCAAGATTGGGCTAGCGGGAGGCGCTCCTACGAGCAGTACTTC; CDR3 protein: CASSQDWASGRRSYEQYF; V gene: TRBV7-9; clone size: .; D gene: TRBD2; J gene: TRBJ2-7
CDR3 DNA: TGTGCCAGCAGTTACGGCGAGACAGGGGGCGCTGAACCCCTCCACTTT; CDR3 protein: CASSYGETGGAEPLHF; V gene: TRBV6-5; clone size: medium-sized; D gene: TRBD1; J gene: TRBJ1-6
CDR3 DNA: TGTGCCAGCAGTGAACTCCAGGGGCCGTGGGAGACCCAGTACTTC; CDR3 protein: CASSELQGPWETQYF; V gene: TRBV2; clone size: .; D gene: .; J gene: TRBJ2-5
CDR3 DNA: TGCAGTGCTAGTGCCGCCAACCAGGGGGATGAAAAACTGTTTTTT; CDR3 protein: CSASAANQGDEKLFF; V gene: TRBV20-1; clone size: .; D gene: TRBD1; J gene: TRBJ1-4
CDR3 DNA: TGCGCCAGCAGCGCCGTTGGTGGGGCAGATACGCAGTATTTT; CDR3 protein: CASSAVGGADTQYF; V gene: TRBV5-1; clone size: few; D gene: .; J gene: TRBJ2-3
CDR3 DNA: TGTGCCAGCAGCGGAGAAGGTAGCGGGGGGGCCTTAGATACGCAGTATTTT; CDR3 protein: CASSGEGSGGALDTQYF; V gene: TRBV9; clone size: .; D gene: TRBD2; J gene: TRBJ2-3
CDR3 DNA: TGTGCCACCAGTGCTCGGACTAGCGGGGGCGGCACCGGGGAGCTGTTTTTT; CDR3 protein: CATSARTSGGGTGELFF; V gene: TRBV24-1; clone size: .; D gene: TRBD2; J gene: TRBJ2-2
CDR3 DNA: TGTGCCAGCAGTGCCGGGACACGGAGCACAGATACGCAGTATTTT; CDR3 protein: CASSAGTRSTDTQYF; V gene: TRBV25-1; clone size: few; D gene: .; J gene: TRBJ2-3
CDR3 DNA: TGTGCCAGCAGGTTAGCGGGAGAACGATACAATGAGCAGTTCTTC; CDR3 protein: CASRLAGERYNEQFF; V gene: TRBV27; clone size: many; D gene: TRBD2; J gene: TRBJ2-1